This T cell receptor (beta chain) was captured by sequencing in a study of cytomegalovirus exposure and HLA in healthy donors. With respect to this clone: Its antigen is undetermined.

This PCR relied on a set of 60 Vbeta primers and 13 Jbeta primers. Some clones are missing from TCRdb's copy, which holds only in-frame ones; the method was immunoSEQ multiplex PCR. The table has tens of thousands of clones, roughly four fifths seen once. From germline, CDR1 is LNHDA and CDR2 SQIVND (reference sequence). The CDR3 runs to 15 residues. V was trimmed by 1 base and J by 7 bases, leaving 13 bases between them. Overall study results and limits: Indistinguishability led to the exclusion of some V segments, TRBV6-2 and TRBV6-3 included. Reports showed the classifier diagnosing cytomegalovirus status with high specificity and sensitivity. Earlier analysis looked at TCR beta V segments, and most were productive about 87% or about 30% of the time. HLA-A and HLA-B allele assignments for most subjects were reportedly predicted accurately using TCR beta sequences.

Sequences were obtained from PBMCs. J is TRBJ2-2 and V is TRBV19; the D gene is possibly TRBD2 (6 bases). The source is a woman in her forties in good health and CMV-seropositive. This CDR3 is CASSIAKTGVGELFF. CDR3 sequence (DNA): TGTGCCAGTAGTATAGCAAAGACGGGGGTCGGGGAGCTGTTTTTT.